These 6 T cell receptor beta chains came from one sample sequenced in a study of CD8 T cells in ankylosing spondylitis. Study findings and constraints: Apparently characteristic of ankylosing spondylitis blood was a TCR beta motif (eight highly homologous variants).

No cognate antigen is known for these TCRs. Each CDR3 protein is one row after TCRdb ran MiXCR on the 5' RACE reads. The repertoire holds 350,000 to 550,000 distinct CDR3 sequences, with roughly 26% as singletons. The sequenced sample was blood, either unsorted or a sorted T cell fraction (not recorded which). Receptors were obtained from a male donor with ankylosing spondylitis.

This clonotype was counted only a few times. The V gene is TRBV2, the J gene TRBJ1-6; 7 bases fit TRBD1. Looked up from germline, CDR1 is SNHLY and CDR2 is FYNNEI. With V trimmed by 5 bases and J by 9 bases, 7 bases remained unmatched. The CDR3 runs to 14 residues. Written as DNA, the CDR3 is TGTGCCAGCAGTACAGGGGTGGCTGTTTCACCCCTCCACTTT. It encodes CASSTGVAVSPLHF.

This chain links TRBV3-1 with TRBJ2-5, with 8 positions matching TRBD2. Germline CDR1 is LGHDT and CDR2 is YNNKEL (reference sequence). V gave up 6 bases and J gave up 4 bases; unmatched junction bases: 13. This CDR3 has 16 amino acids. DNA of the CDR3: TGTGCCAGCAGGTCAACCAGATCGGGAGGGGGAGAGACCCAGTACTTC. Amino acids: CASRSTRSGGGETQYF.

This clonotype was counted a few times. The V gene is TRBV11-2, the J gene TRBJ2-1, with 8 bases lining up with TRBD1. The CDR3 extends over 18 amino acids. The J segment lost 0 bases and the V segment lost 5 bases, leaving 12 bases of the junction unmatched. Germline V gene sequence: CDR1 SGHAT, CDR2 FQNNGV. The CDR3 loop reads CASSPRTGSLGSYNEQFF. The DNA for the CDR3 is TGTGCCAGCAGCCCCCGGACAGGGAGTCTAGGCTCCTACAATGAGCAGTTCTTC.

The table lists this clonotype with a few counts. This chain connects TRBV29-1 to TRBJ1-1, with a possible D match to TRBD1 (5 bases). V was trimmed by 6 bases and J by 1 base, leaving 9 bases between them. The germline V gene has CDR1 SQVTM and CDR2 ANQGSEA. This CDR3 is built from 12 residues. The CDR3 DNA sequence: TGCAGCGTCGGACATTCGAACACTGAAGCTTTCTTT. It yields the protein CSVGHSNTEAFF. The variable domain in full, with the rest retrieved from reference TRBV29-1 and TRBJ1-1, is SAVISQKPSRDICQRGTSLTIQCQVDSQVTMMFWYRQQPGQSLTLIATANQGSEATYESGFVIDKFPISRPNLTFSTLTVSNMSPEDSSIYLCSVGHSNTEAFFGQGTRLTVV.

This clonotype was seen more than once but under ten times. The CDR3, as DNA: TGCAGCGTTGAATTGGCTAGCGGGAGTTCCGGGGAGCTGTTTTTT. Its translation: CSVELASGSSGELFF. The chain couples TRBV29-1 to TRBJ2-2; 10 nucleotides match TRBD2. This CDR3 contains 15 residues. CDR1 and CDR2 (germline): SQVTM, ANQGSEA. V shed 2 bases, J shed 6 bases, and the junction held 6 bases outside the gene matches.

The chain uses TRBV11-2 and TRBJ2-2; D not certain. The CDR3 has 16 residues. V was cut by 3 bases and J by 5 bases, with 16 bases left in between. Germline lookup yields CDR1 SGHAT and CDR2 FQNNGV. The CDR3 DNA sequence: TGTGCCAGCAGCTTCTCACAGATCCTAGAGACCGGGGAGCTGTTTTTT. Encoded protein: CASSFSQILETGELFF.